A single sample gave rise to the 17 T cell receptor beta chains below, sequenced in a study of CD8 T cells in Susac syndrome. After extraction with the RNeasy kit, about 0.5 to 1 ug of the RNA was reverse transcribed using random hexamers. TCRdb called the immunoSEQ multiplex PCR reads again in MiXCR, with one record for every CDR3 protein. The sample holds 50,000 or so distinct CDR3 sequences; roughly 93% are singletons and the top ten take about 0.5%. Material: CD8+ T cells from PBMCs. The receptor set was obtained from a human donor in good health.

V is TRBV29-1 and J is TRBJ2-4; no reliable D call. The CDR3 has 11 residues. Germline CDR1 is SQVTM and CDR2 is ANQGSEA. Between the trimmed V and J ends, which lost 5 bases and 8 bases, there was a span of 10 bases. The CDR3 DNA sequence: TGCAGCGTTTCGGACCAAGACATTCAGTACTTC. It translates to CSVSDQDIQYF.

The CDR3 coding sequence is TGCAGCGTCGGAAGAACGGGAGCTAACTATGGCTACACCTTC. As protein: CSVGRTGANYGYTF. The chain joins TRBV29-1 to TRBJ1-2, with no clear D. Germline loops: CDR1 SQVTM, CDR2 ANQGSEA. V dropped 6 bases and J dropped 0 bases, with 14 bases sitting between them. The CDR3 is 14 residues long.

The J gene is TRBJ2-7, the V gene TRBV5-1, with a tentative D call TRBD2 (5 bases). The germline V gene has CDR1 SGHRS and CDR2 YFSETQ. The CDR3 has 12 amino acids. Trimming removed 0 bases at V and 5 bases at J, with 6 bases between. The CDR3 region is CASSLAEDEQYF. CDR3 nucleotides: TGCGCCAGCAGCTTGGCGGAGGACGAGCAGTACTTC.

This chain links TRBV7-8 with TRBJ2-1; weak D call: TRBD2 (7 bases). Per the germline V gene, CDR1 is SGHVS and CDR2 is FQNEAQ. Trimming removed 11 bases from V and 0 bases from J, with 17 bases in between. The CDR3 totals 15 residues. CDR3 in amino acids: CAVRGRESSYNEQFF. The CDR3 DNA sequence: TGTGCCGTGCGGGGGCGGGAGTCCTCCTACAATGAGCAGTTCTTC.

This chain connects TRBV4-1 to TRBJ2-1; D possibly uses TRBD1 or TRBD2 (6 bases each). This CDR3 region has 17 residues. Trimming shortened V by 0 bases and J by 4 bases, and 16 bases separated the two germline ends. Germline V gene data show CDR1 as MGHRA and CDR2 as YSYEKL. CDR3 region: CASSQDKAGEEYNEQFF. The CDR3 bases are TGCGCCAGCAGCCAAGATAAGGCAGGGGAGGAGTACAATGAGCAGTTCTTC.

CDR3 sequence: CAWSVPWRGRGEETQYF. DNA of the CDR3: TGTGCCTGGAGTGTACCCTGGCGGGGCCGTGGAGAAGAGACCCAGTACTTC. The chain couples TRBV30 to TRBJ2-5; a possible D gene is TRBD2 (6 bases). Trimming cost V 0 bases and J 3 bases, with 20 bases left between them. CDR3 length: 17 amino acids. The germline V gene has CDR1 GTSNPN and CDR2 SVGIG (reference sequence).

This clonotype was observed a single time. This chain connects TRBV29-1 to TRBJ2-7; TRBD2 agrees at 7 bases. J gave up 4 bases and V 0 bases, and 6 bases lay outside the gene matches. This CDR3 spans 14 amino acids. Germline V gene data show CDR1 as SQVTM and CDR2 as ANQGSEA. DNA for the CDR3: TGCAGCGTTGAAGATCGGGCGGGGGAGTACGAGCAGTACTTC. It specifies CSVEDRAGEYEQYF.

V is TRBV14 and J is TRBJ2-1, with a tentative D call TRBD2 (5 bases). This CDR3 has 14 residues. CDR1 and CDR2 from the germline V gene are SGHDN and FVKESK. Between the trimmed V and J ends, which lost 0 bases and 7 bases, there was a span of 10 bases. The CDR3 DNA reads as TGTGCCAGCAGCCAAGATCTAGCAGAGAATGAGCAGTTCTTC. This codes for CASSQDLAENEQFF.

J is TRBJ2-1 and V is TRBV7-9; maybe TRBD1 (6 bases). The germline gives CDR1 SEHNR, CDR2 FQNEAQ (reference sequence). The CDR3 runs to 13 residues. The V end was cut by 1 base, the J end by 8 bases, with 9 bases between. CDR3 amino acids: CASSLVQGHEQFF. As DNA, the CDR3 is TGTGCCAGCAGCTTAGTACAGGGCCATGAGCAGTTCTTC.

The chain employs TRBV29-1 and TRBJ2-7; 7 bases align to TRBD2. This CDR3 contains 13 residues. V gave up 3 bases and J gave up 0 bases; unmatched junction bases: 2. In germline, CDR1 is SQVTM, CDR2 ANQGSEA. The CDR3 loop reads CSVESGNSYEQYF. The CDR3 DNA is TGCAGCGTTGAGAGCGGGAACTCCTACGAGCAGTACTTC.

The J gene is TRBJ2-1, the V gene TRBV10-3; D not certain. CDR3 size: 11 residues. V lost 0 bases and J lost 13, with 7 bases in between. Looked up from germline, CDR1 is ENHRY and CDR2 is SYGVKD. As DNA, the CDR3 is TGTGCCATCAGTGAGTCCCAATCCCAGTTCTTC. Its translation: CAISESQSQFF.

The chain uses TRBV29-1 and TRBJ2-7, with D possibly being TRBD1 (5 bases). Trimming pared 1 base from V and 2 bases from J, leaving 9 bases between. Germline CDR1 reads SQVTM; CDR2 reads ANQGSEA. This CDR3 is built from 13 residues. CDR3 coding DNA: TGCAGCGTTGAAGGGGGCAGGGCCTACGAGCAGTACTTC. Amino acids: CSVEGGRAYEQYF.

The V gene is TRBV3-1, the J gene TRBJ2-2; TRBD2 agrees at 10 bases. CDR3 length: 16 residues. V shed 2 bases and J 5 bases; nucleotides not matched to a gene: 5. Germline values: CDR1 LGHDT, CDR2 YNNKEL (reference sequence). The CDR3 DNA is TGTGCCAGCAGCCAATTCCTAGCGGGGGAGACCGGGGAGCTGTTTTTT. This translates into CASSQFLAGETGELFF.

The chain recombines TRBV29-1 with TRBJ1-1; no definite D call. The CDR3 spans 12 residues. Germline V gives CDR1 SQVTM, CDR2 ANQGSEA. Deletions cut 4 bases from V and 3 bases from J, with 9 bases between. This CDR3 reads CSVVASDTEAFF. The CDR3 DNA reads TGCAGCGTTGTGGCTTCGGACACTGAAGCTTTCTTT.

In DNA form, the CDR3 reads TGTGCCAGCAGCCTGTACTCCTACGAGCAGTACTTC. Translating it yields CASSLYSYEQYF. This chain joins TRBV3-1 and TRBJ2-7; D ambiguous. Looked up from germline, CDR1 is LGHDT and CDR2 is YNNKEL (reference sequence). The CDR3 spans 12 residues. V gave up 4 bases and J gave up 0 bases, with 4 bases separating them.

This clonotype was seen just once. J is TRBJ2-7 and V is TRBV28; 9 bases match TRBD1. Germline V gene data show CDR1 as MDHEN and CDR2 as SYDVKM. The junction had 9 bases not matched to a gene; V was cut back by 5 bases and J by 4 bases. The CDR3 is 15 amino acids. CDR3 region: CASSNPRTGDYEQYF. The CDR3 DNA reads as TGTGCCAGCAGTAACCCCCGGACAGGGGATTACGAGCAGTACTTC.

The J gene is TRBJ1-1, the V gene TRBV20-1; D possibly corresponds to TRBD1 (5 bases). V was clipped by 6 bases and J by 7 bases, with 9 bases between them. Germline CDR1 reads DFQATT; CDR2 reads SNEGSKA (reference sequence). This CDR3 contains 10 residues. The CDR3 sequence is CSANQGEAFF. The CDR3 DNA reads as TGCAGTGCCAATCAGGGTGAAGCTTTCTTT.